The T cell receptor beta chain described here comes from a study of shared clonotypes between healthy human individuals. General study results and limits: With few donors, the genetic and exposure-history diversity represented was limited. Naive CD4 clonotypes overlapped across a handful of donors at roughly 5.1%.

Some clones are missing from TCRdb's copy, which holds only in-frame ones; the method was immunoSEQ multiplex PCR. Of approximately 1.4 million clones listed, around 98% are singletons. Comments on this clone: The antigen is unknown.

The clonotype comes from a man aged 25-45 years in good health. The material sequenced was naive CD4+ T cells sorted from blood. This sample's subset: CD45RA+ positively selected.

CDR3 residues: CASSVGPLGTDTQYF. CDR3 DNA sequence: TGCGCCAGCAGCGTGGGACCTTTGGGGACAGATACGCAGTATTTT. V gene TRBV5-1 combines with J gene TRBJ2-3; perhaps D is TRBD1 or TRBD2 (5 bases each). Looked up from germline, CDR1 is SGHRS and CDR2 is YFSETQ. V dropped 4 bases and J dropped 3 bases, with 15 bases sitting between them. There are 15 residues in the CDR3.